Listed here is a single T cell receptor beta chain. Its antigen is not identified. The CDR3 spans 13 residues. V was shortened by 4 bases and J by 1 base, with 7 bases between the two germline ends. The V gene's germline CDR1 is KGHSH and CDR2 LQKENI. The sequenced template was cDNA made from the entire isolated RNA. Several million reads per sample on average were obtained from naive, central memory and regulatory T cell samples. Repertoires were generated with immunoSEQ multiplex PCR, while TCRdb's copy carries only in-frame clones and drops some. The sample lists around 280,000 clones; roughly 15% were seen once. This sample stems from a study of beta chain features in type 1 diabetes. Findings and caveats of the study: There was a possibility that cDNA sequencing over-represented cells with high TCR expression. All four CD4+ subsets of Type 1 diabetes patients contained TCRB CDR3s that were moderately but significantly shorter.

About 120 mL of blood, on average, came from one heparinised draw per donor. The chain recombines TRBV18 with TRBJ1-1; D possibly corresponds to TRBD1 (5 bases). This TCR was recovered from a man aged 18 to 35 with type 1 diabetes. The sample taken for sequencing was naive CD4+ T cells from blood. The CDR3 is CASSQDKNTEAFF. The CDR3 nucleotides are TGTGCCAGCTCACAGGACAAGAACACTGAAGCTTTCTTT.